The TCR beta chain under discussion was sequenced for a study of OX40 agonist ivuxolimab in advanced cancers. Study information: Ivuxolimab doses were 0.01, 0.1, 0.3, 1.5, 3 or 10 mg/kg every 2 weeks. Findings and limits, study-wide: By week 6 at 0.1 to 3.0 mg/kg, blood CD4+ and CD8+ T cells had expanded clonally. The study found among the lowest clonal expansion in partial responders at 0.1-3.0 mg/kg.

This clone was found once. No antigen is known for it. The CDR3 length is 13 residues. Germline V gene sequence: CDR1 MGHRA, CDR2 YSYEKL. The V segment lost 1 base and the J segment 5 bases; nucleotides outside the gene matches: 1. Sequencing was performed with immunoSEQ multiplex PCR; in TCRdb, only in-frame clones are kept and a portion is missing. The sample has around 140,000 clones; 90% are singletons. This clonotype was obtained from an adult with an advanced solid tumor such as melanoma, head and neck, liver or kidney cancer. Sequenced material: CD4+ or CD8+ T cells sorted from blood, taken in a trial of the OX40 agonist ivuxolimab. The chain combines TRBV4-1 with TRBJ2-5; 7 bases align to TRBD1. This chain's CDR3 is CASSQVRGETQYF. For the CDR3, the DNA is TGCGCCAGCAGCCAAGTCAGGGGGGAGACCCAGTACTTC.